This record covers a single TCR beta chain. The antigen is not known. This record belongs to a study of persistence of HIV-infected CD4 T cells. As for the study in general: Suppressive ART had lasted a median of roughly eight years. Antigen stimulation activated a lower proportion of cells, more of them memory, than anti-CD3/anti-CD28 stimulation.

This nonspecific control used anti-CD3/anti-CD28 bead stimulation of CD4+ T cells. Responding CD4+ T cells were sorted by upregulation of both CD40 ligand and CD69. The CDR3 consists of 15 residues. V lost 3 bases, J lost 2 bases, and 6 bases stayed unmatched. Germline values: CDR1 SSHAT, CDR2 FNYEAQ (reference sequence). The immunoSEQ assay was version 4, run in survey mode. Profiled with immunoSEQ multiplex PCR; TCRdb holds only in-frame clones, not every one. The sample contains 45,000 or so clones, 88% of which appear only once. The gene calls are TRBV7-7 and TRBJ2-5, with 7 positions matching TRBD1. The receptor was isolated from an adult woman with HIV who was CMV-seropositive. The sequenced sample was CD4+ T cells sorted from PBMCs after approximately 18-hour stimulation, obtained from a patient who received antiretroviral therapy. Here the CDR3 reads CASSLTGFGQETQYF. The CDR3 coding sequence is TGTGCCAGCAGCTTGACAGGGTTTGGTCAAGAGACCCAGTACTTC.